This TCR beta chain stems from a study of T cell changes during pregnancy in multiple sclerosis. Trimming took 8 bases from V and 4 from J, leaving 9 bases between them. This CDR3 is 11 amino acids long. The germline CDR1 and CDR2 sequences are MNHNY and SVGAGI (reference sequence). Profiled with immunoSEQ multiplex PCR; TCRdb holds only in-frame clones, not every one. Of about 96,000 clones in the sample, around 94% were seen once. V and J are TRBV6-6 and TRBJ2-7; D remains ambiguous. This material consisted of peripheral blood, taken in the first trimester of pregnancy. This clonotype originated in a female donor with multiple sclerosis, enrolled in a pregnancy study. The chain's CDR3 is CASEVGYEQYF. The CDR3, as DNA: TGTGCCAGCGAGGTTGGTTACGAGCAGTACTTC.